This TCR beta chain appears in the sequencing data of a study of blood T cells in healthy people across ages. This clonotype was recorded a few times. Primers used in a second PCR of roughly 6 to 11 cycles were a sample-barcoded 5' primer and a J-beta primer mix. TCRdb independently ran MiXCR on the 5' RACE reads; one entry per CDR3 protein. The table shows about 1,500,000 distinct CDR3 sequences, with 28% occurring only once. CDR3 size: 13 residues. V gave up 8 bases and J gave up 1 base, with 11 bases separating them. Germline V gives CDR1 MNHEY, CDR2 SVGEGT. What was sequenced was blood. The source is a woman under 40 in good health. V and J are TRBV6-2 or TRBV6-3 and TRBJ1-1, with D hard to call. The CDR3 DNA sequence: TGTGCCAGCCGAAATGCGGAGAACACTGAAGCTTTCTTT. Translated: CASRNAENTEAFF.